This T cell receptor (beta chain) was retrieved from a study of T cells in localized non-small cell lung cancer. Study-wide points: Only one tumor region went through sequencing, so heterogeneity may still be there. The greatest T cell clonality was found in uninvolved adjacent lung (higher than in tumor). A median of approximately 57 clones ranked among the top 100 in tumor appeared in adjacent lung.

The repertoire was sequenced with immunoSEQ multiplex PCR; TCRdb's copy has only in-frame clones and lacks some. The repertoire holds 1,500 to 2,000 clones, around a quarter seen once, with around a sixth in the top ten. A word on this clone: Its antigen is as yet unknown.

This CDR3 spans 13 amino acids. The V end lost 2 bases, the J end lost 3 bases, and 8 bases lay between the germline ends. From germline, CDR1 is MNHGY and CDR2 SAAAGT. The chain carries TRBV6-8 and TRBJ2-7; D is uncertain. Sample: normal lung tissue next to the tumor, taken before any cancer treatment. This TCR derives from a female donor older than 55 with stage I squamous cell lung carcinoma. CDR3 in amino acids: CASSYGGRYEQYF. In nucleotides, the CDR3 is TGTGCCAGCAGTTACGGTGGCCGCTACGAGCAGTACTTC.